Each of the 17 T cell receptor beta chains below was sequenced from the same sample in a study of CXCR3-negative and CXCR3-positive naive CD8 T cells. 5' RACE with UMI labels generated the TRB cDNA libraries. One entry per CDR3 protein, without DNA, is what TCRdb gives after re-calling the 5' RACE reads. This sample's clone table lists about 23,000 distinct CDR3 sequences. The sequenced sample consisted of memory CD8+ T cells from blood. The receptors were sampled from a human donor in good health. Some clones in this sample may be carry-over from other donors' samples.

The rearrangement joins TRBV7-9 to TRBJ2-5; the D gene TCRdb calls, TRBD1, cannot be checked with no DNA. The CDR3 spans 15 residues. Per the germline V gene, CDR1 is SEHNR and CDR2 is FQNEAQ (reference sequence). CDR3 loop: CASRPRRGAKETQYF.

V gene TRBV10-3 combines with J gene TRBJ2-1; TCRdb's D gene call, TRBD1, goes unchecked for lack of DNA. The CDR3 has 13 residues. Germline CDR1 ENHRY, CDR2 SYGVKD. CDR3 in amino acids: CATAPGPYNEQFF.

The chain links TRBV6-2 or TRBV6-3 to TRBJ2-5; lacking DNA, the TRBD1 call made by TCRdb goes unchecked. The germline V gene has CDR1 MNHEY and CDR2 SVGEGT. This CDR3 spans 14 amino acids. The CDR3 here is CASSDWGAEGTQYF.

The chain employs TRBV6-4 and TRBJ1-1. CDR3 length equals 13 residues. Germline V lookup: CDR1 MRHNA, CDR2 SNTAGT. The CDR3 loop is CASSDSPNTEAFF.

The chain carries TRBV6-1 and TRBJ2-3; TCRdb names TRBD2, which stays unverified in the absence of DNA. CDR1 and CDR2 from the germline V gene are MNHNS and SASEGT. The CDR3 loop spans 15 amino acids. CDR3 amino acids: CASSPLAGGADTQYF.

The rearrangement uses TRBV7-2 and TRBJ2-5; TCRdb gives TRBD1 as the D gene, but with no DNA this cannot be confirmed. The CDR3 is 15 amino acids. Germline assignment: CDR1 SGHTA and CDR2 FQGNSA. CDR3 sequence reads: CASSDRQTYQETQYF.

V and J are TRBV2 and TRBJ1-1; the D call of TRBD1 rests on TCRdb alone, since no DNA is present to check it. Germline CDR1 reads SNHLY; CDR2 reads FYNNEI. This CDR3 comprises 15 residues. CDR3: CASSYGDTVNAEAFF.

CDR3 amino acids: CASSIRGTGTEAFF. The V and J genes are TRBV19 and TRBJ1-1; TCRdb gives TRBD1 as the D gene, but with no DNA this cannot be confirmed. Germline CDR1 and CDR2: LNHDA and SQIVND (reference sequence). The CDR3 contains 14 residues.

This sequence joins TRBV7-9 and TRBJ2-7. The V gene's germline CDR1 is SEHNR and CDR2 FQNEAQ (reference sequence). The CDR3 is 12 residues long. This CDR3 reads CASSLIVYEQYF.

The chain carries TRBV20-1 and TRBJ2-1; the TRBD2 assignment by TCRdb is unverifiable without DNA. Germline lookup yields CDR1 DFQATT and CDR2 SNEGSKA (reference sequence). This CDR3 has 15 residues. CDR3 in amino acids: CSAPAGSSSYNEQFF.

The chain has TRBV27 and TRBJ2-5; TCRdb's assignment of TRBD2 cannot be checked, as there is no DNA. The length of the CDR3 is 14 residues. Germline V gene sequence: CDR1 MNHEY, CDR2 SMNVEV (reference sequence). CDR3 region: CASSGRLPQETQYF.

The V call is TRBV7-2, the J call TRBJ2-1; TCRdb calls TRBD2, which cannot be checked without DNA. From germline, CDR1 is SGHTA and CDR2 FQGNSA. The CDR3 is made up of 15 amino acids. CDR3: CASSQGLAGYNEQFF. The full variable domain, in which reference TRBV7-2 and TRBJ2-1 provide the parts outside the CDR3, is GAGVSQSPSNKVTEKGKDVELRCDPISGHTALYWYRQSLGQGLEFLIYFQGNSAPDKSGLPSDRFSAERTGGSVSTLTIQRTQQEDSAVYLCASSQGLAGYNEQFFGPGTRLTVL.

The chain has TRBV20-1 and TRBJ2-7; TCRdb returns TRBD2, unconfirmable since there is no DNA. Germline loops: CDR1 DFQATT, CDR2 SNEGSKA (reference sequence). This CDR3 has 15 residues. The CDR3: CSARDIFSGTYEQYF.

This sequence joins TRBV3-1 and TRBJ2-6; TCRdb gives TRBD1 as the D gene, but with no DNA this cannot be confirmed. Germline V CDR1 and CDR2: LGHDT, YNNKEL (reference sequence). The CDR3 spans 17 residues. The CDR3 is CASSPQDSFSGANVLTF.

The CDR3 spells CASSHGPGSNQPQHF. The chain recombines TRBV6-2 or TRBV6-3 with TRBJ1-5; the TCRdb call, TRBD1, lacks DNA for checking. This CDR3 is 15 amino acids long. Germline values: CDR1 MNHEY, CDR2 SVGEGT.

This chain connects TRBV28 to TRBJ2-1; TCRdb calls TRBD1, which cannot be checked without DNA. CDR3 length equals 13 residues. Germline values: CDR1 MDHEN, CDR2 SYDVKM. The CDR3 here is CASSFFGGAGQFF.

This clonotype shows up as medium-sized (0.01 to 0.1%) by frequency. The chain carries TRBV5-5 and TRBJ1-6; with no DNA, the TCRdb D assignment of TRBD1 cannot be verified. In germline, CDR1 is SGHKS, CDR2 YYEKEE (reference sequence). CDR3 size: 14 residues. This chain's CDR3 is CASSPGYNNSPLHF.